These 16 T cell receptor beta chains were sequenced from one sample in a study of CXCR3-negative and CXCR3-positive naive CD8 T cells. The study, taken as a whole, reports: CXCR3-positive naive cells carried more hydrophobic TRB CDR3s than CXCR3-negative naive cells did.

Each TRB cDNA library was prepared by 5' RACE (with UMI labels). Reanalyzing the 5' RACE reads, TCRdb keeps one entry per CDR3 protein, without DNA. With under 70,000 distinct CDR3 sequences in the sample, the ten largest clones hold 4.8%. For these receptors, no antigen is known. The specimen sequenced was naive CXCR3+ CD8+ T cells from blood. The sample's subset: CD45RO-CCR7+CD27+CD95- naive CD8+ T cells expressing CXCR3 (TNR3+). All receptors derive from a human donor in good health. Some clones in this sample may be carry-over from other donors' samples.

V is TRBV7-9 and J is TRBJ2-1. This CDR3 has 12 amino acids. The germline V gene has CDR1 SEHNR and CDR2 FQNEAQ (reference sequence). CDR3 protein: CASSLNGDEQFF. The complete variable domain, with remaining parts taken from reference TRBV7-9 and TRBJ2-1, reads DTGVSQNPRHKITKRGQNVTFRCDPISEHNRLYWYRQTLGQGPEFLTYFQNEAQLEKSRLLSDRFSAERPKGSFSTLEIQRTEQGDSAMYLCASSLNGDEQFFGPGTRLTVL.

The chain joins TRBV7-2 to TRBJ1-2. Germline V gives CDR1 SGHTA, CDR2 FQGNSA. The CDR3 is made up of 14 amino acids. CDR3 region: CASSLVPSRHGYTF.

The V call is TRBV29-1, the J call TRBJ2-7; TCRdb selects TRBD2, and the lack of DNA leaves this call unchecked. The CDR3 loop spans 16 amino acids. Germline-derived CDR1 and CDR2 are SQVTM and ANQGSEA. The CDR3 loop reads CSVELAATAVSYEQYF.

This chain joins TRBV15 and TRBJ1-1; with no DNA, the TCRdb D assignment of TRBD1 cannot be verified. The CDR3 is 15 residues long. Germline V CDR1 and CDR2: LNHNV, YYDKDF (reference sequence). This CDR3 is CATSREGRGNTEAFF. The whole variable domain, filled in from reference TRBV15 and TRBJ1-1, reads DAMVIQNPRYQVTQFGKPVTLSCSQTLNHNVMYWYQQKSSQAPKLLFHYYDKDFNNEADTPDNFQSRRPNTSFCFLDIRSPGLGDTAMYLCATSREGRGNTEAFFGQGTRLTVV.

This chain connects TRBV12-3 or TRBV12-4 to TRBJ2-3. The CDR3 length is 15 residues. The CDR3 region is CASSSESHSTDTQYF.

The chain employs TRBV4-3 and TRBJ2-3. Germline lookup yields CDR1 LGHNA and CDR2 YSLEER. This CDR3 spans 17 amino acids. The CDR3 protein is CASSQGEQMSGTDTQYF.

This chain links TRBV5-6 with TRBJ1-1. This CDR3 region has 12 residues. Germline V CDR1 and CDR2: SGHDT, YYEEEE. The CDR3 sequence: CASSFSSTEAFF.

The chain joins TRBV7-9 to TRBJ2-2; TCRdb's assignment of TRBD1 cannot be checked, as there is no DNA. This CDR3 contains 15 residues. Germline CDR1 is SEHNR and CDR2 is FQNEAQ (reference sequence). CDR3 in amino acids: CASSELSGVTGELFF.

This rearrangement joins TRBV20-1 to TRBJ2-1. Germline CDR1 reads DFQATT; CDR2 reads SNEGSKA (reference sequence). CDR3 length: 15 amino acids. The CDR3 protein is CSAITSTSMNNEQFF.

The J gene is TRBJ2-1, the V gene TRBV12-5; TCRdb outputs TRBD1, but without DNA this stays unchecked. Germline loops: CDR1 LGHNT, CDR2 FRNRAP. This CDR3 is built from 15 residues. CDR3 in amino acids: CASGLPTALSNEQFF.

The chain recombines TRBV18 with TRBJ2-7; TCRdb picks TRBD2, but there is no DNA to check that call. Germline V gene sequence: CDR1 KGHSH, CDR2 LQKENI. CDR3 size: 15 residues. Here the CDR3 reads CASSPRGTSSYEQYF.

This chain uses TRBV29-1 with TRBJ2-7; TCRdb lists TRBD2, though no DNA is available to test this call. The CDR3 sequence is 15 residues long. Germline V gene lookup returns CDR1 SQVTM and CDR2 ANQGSEA. The CDR3 loop reads CSVEALQGRDYEQYF.

The V and J genes are TRBV6-5 and TRBJ2-7; with no DNA, the TCRdb D assignment of TRBD1 cannot be verified. The germline CDR1 and CDR2 sequences are MNHEY and SVGAGI. The CDR3 consists of 13 residues. The CDR3 sequence: CASSTDTGFEQYF.

The chain uses TRBV13 and TRBJ1-1. CDR1 PRHDT and CDR2 FYEKMQ come from the germline V gene (reference sequence). This CDR3 comprises 14 residues. The CDR3 sequence: CASSLGGPNTEAFF.

V is TRBV6-6 and J is TRBJ1-5. The germline gives CDR1 MNHNY, CDR2 SVGAGI (reference sequence). There are 13 residues in the CDR3. CDR3 sequence: CASSSIERQPQHF.

V is TRBV5-5 and J is TRBJ1-5. CDR1 SGHKS and CDR2 YYEKEE come from the germline V gene (reference sequence). The length of the CDR3 is 15 residues. CDR3 in amino acids: CASSSGTDSNQPQHF. Full variable domain (outside the CDR3, taken from reference TRBV5-5 and TRBJ1-5): DAGVTQSPTHLIKTRGQQVTLRCSPISGHKSVSWYQQVLGQGPQFIFQYYEKEERGRGNFPDRFSARQFPNYSSELNVNALLLGDSALYLCASSSGTDSNQPQHFGDGTRLSIL.